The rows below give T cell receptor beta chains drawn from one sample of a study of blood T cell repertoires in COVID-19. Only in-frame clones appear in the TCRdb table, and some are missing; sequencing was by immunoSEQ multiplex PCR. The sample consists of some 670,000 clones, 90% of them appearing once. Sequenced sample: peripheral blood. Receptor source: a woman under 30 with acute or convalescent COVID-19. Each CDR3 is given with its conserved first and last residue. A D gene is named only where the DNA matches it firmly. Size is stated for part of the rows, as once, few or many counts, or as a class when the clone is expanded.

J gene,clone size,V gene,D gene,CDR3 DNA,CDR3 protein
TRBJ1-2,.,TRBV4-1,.,TGCGCCAGCAGCCCAAAGGAGGGTAACTATGGCTACACCTTC,CASSPKEGNYGYTF
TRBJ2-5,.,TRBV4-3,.,TGCGCCAGCAGCGAAGGCCGAGGACGGGACTTTCAAGAGACCCAGTACTTC,CASSEGRGRDFQETQYF
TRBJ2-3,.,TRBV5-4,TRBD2,TGTGCCAGCAGCTCGGGACTAGCGGGGGTATCTAGCACAGATACGCAGTATTTT,CASSSGLAGVSSTDTQYF
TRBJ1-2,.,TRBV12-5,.,TGTGCTAGTGGTTTGGAGCGCGGGGGCTACACCTTC,CASGLERGGYTF
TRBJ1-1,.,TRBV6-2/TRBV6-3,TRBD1,TGTGCCAGCAGTTTCCGGGACAGTCACACTGAAGCTTTCTTT,CASSFRDSHTEAFF
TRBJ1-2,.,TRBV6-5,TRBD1,TGTGCCAGCACCTCGACAGGGGCGGGTGGCTACACCTTC,CASTSTGAGGYTF
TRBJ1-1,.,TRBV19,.,TGTGCCAGTACCATCGAAGGGGGGGCGGGTACTGAAGCTTTCTTT,CASTIEGGAGTEAFF
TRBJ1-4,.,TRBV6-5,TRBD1,TGTGCCAGCAGTTTCACGACAGGGGCAAGAGAAAAACTGTTTTTT,CASSFTTGAREKLFF
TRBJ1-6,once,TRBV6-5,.,TGTGCCAGCAATAAGGCGGGGTTAGGTAATTCACCCCTCCACTTT,CASNKAGLGNSPLHF
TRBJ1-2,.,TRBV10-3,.,TGTGCCATCAGTGAGTCTAGAGGTTACTCCTATGGCTACACCTTC,CAISESRGYSYGYTF
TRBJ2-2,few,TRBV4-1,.,TGCGCCAGCAGCCAAATGATGACAGGACCTGGCCGTAGCGAGCTGTTTTTT,CASSQMMTGPGRSELFF
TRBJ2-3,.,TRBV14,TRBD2,TGTGCCAGCAGCCAAAGTAGACTAGCGGGGGGTACGCAGTATTTT,CASSQSRLAGGTQYF
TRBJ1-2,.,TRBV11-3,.,TGTGCCAGCAGCTTAGATTCGGGAGCAGGGCTCCTAGCCTTC,CASSLDSGAGLLAF
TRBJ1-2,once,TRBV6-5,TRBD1,TGTGCCAGCAGTCTCGCTCCGGGACAGGATTATGGCTACACCTTC,CASSLAPGQDYGYTF